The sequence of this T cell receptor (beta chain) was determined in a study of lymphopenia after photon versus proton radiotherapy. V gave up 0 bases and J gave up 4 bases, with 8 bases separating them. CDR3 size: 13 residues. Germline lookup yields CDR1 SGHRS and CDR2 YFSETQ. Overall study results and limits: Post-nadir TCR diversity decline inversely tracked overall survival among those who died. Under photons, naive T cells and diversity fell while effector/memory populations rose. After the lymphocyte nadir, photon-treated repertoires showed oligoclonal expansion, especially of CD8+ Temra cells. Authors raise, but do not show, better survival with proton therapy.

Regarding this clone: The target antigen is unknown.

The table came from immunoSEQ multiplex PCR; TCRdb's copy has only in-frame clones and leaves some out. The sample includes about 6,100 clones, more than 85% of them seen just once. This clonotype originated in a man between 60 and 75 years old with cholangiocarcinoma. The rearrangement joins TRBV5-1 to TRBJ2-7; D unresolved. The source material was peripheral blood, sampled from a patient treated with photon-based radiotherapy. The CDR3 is CASSLEWAYEQYF. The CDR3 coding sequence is TGCGCCAGCAGCTTGGAGTGGGCTTACGAGCAGTACTTC.